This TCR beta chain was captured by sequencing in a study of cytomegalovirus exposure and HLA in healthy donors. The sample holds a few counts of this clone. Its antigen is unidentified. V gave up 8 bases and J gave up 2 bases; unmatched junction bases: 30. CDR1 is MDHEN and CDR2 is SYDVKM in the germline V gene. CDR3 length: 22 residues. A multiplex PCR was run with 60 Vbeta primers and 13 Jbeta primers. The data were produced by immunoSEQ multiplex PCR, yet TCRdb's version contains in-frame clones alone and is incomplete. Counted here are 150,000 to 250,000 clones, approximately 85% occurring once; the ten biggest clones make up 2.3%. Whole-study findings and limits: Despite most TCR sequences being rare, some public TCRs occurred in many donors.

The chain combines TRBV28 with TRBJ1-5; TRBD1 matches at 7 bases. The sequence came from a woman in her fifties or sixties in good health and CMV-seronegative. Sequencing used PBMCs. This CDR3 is CASRGGVSRWGGGGLGNQPQHF. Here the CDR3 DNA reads TGTGCCAGCCGGGGGGGAGTTAGTCGATGGGGAGGGGGCGGGTTGGGCAATCAGCCCCAGCATTTT.